Each of the 18 T cell receptor beta chains below was sequenced from the same sample in a study of blood T cell repertoires in COVID-19. Data came from immunoSEQ multiplex PCR; TCRdb stores just in-frame clones and leaves some out. Of about 480,000 clones listed, around nine tenths are singletons. Specimen: peripheral blood. Receptor source: a woman between 25 and 40 years old with acute or convalescent COVID-19.

This chain connects TRBV9 to TRBJ2-3; weak D call: TRBD2 (5 bases). The CDR3 is made up of 14 amino acids. CDR1 is SGDLS and CDR2 is YYNGEE in the germline V gene. V was pared by 0 bases and J by 2 bases, with 7 bases between. CDR3 amino acids: CASSVGLFTDTQYF. The CDR3 DNA follows: TGTGCCAGCAGCGTAGGACTATTCACAGATACGCAGTATTTT.

This chain links TRBV9 with TRBJ1-4, with 9 bases lining up with TRBD1. In germline, CDR1 is SGDLS, CDR2 YYNGEE. Trimming took 4 bases from V and 10 from J; bases not matched to a gene: 5. CDR3 length equals 13 residues. CDR3 DNA: TGTGCCAGCAGCTCTACAGGGGGCGGAAAACTGTTTTTT. Amino acids: CASSSTGGGKLFF.

A few counts support this clone. This chain connects TRBV29-1 to TRBJ2-7; 7 bases fit TRBD1. CDR3 length equals 15 residues. In germline, CDR1 is SQVTM, CDR2 ANQGSEA. Losses at the gene ends were 5 bases for V and 0 bases for J; bases not matched to a gene: 10. CDR3 residues: CSVSGTELTSYEQYF. The CDR3 DNA follows: TGCAGCGTTTCCGGGACAGAACTTACCTCCTACGAGCAGTACTTC.

The chain employs TRBV5-6 and TRBJ2-2, with a weak D call TRBD2 (5 bases). V gave up 1 base and J gave up 1 base, with 8 bases separating them. The CDR3 runs 15 residues. Germline values: CDR1 SGHDT, CDR2 YYEEEE. CDR3 DNA: TGTGCCAGCAGCTTGATACGGGAGAACACCGGGGAGCTGTTTTTT. This encodes CASSLIRENTGELFF.

V gene TRBV6-1 combines with J gene TRBJ2-1; TRBD1 agrees at 7 bases. J gave up 10 bases and V 2 bases, and 8 bases lay outside the gene matches. The CDR3 has 14 amino acids. Germline V gene lookup returns CDR1 MNHNS and CDR2 SASEGT. The CDR3: CASSENRGGQEQFF. In DNA, the CDR3 is TGTGCCAGCAGTGAAAACAGGGGTGGCCAGGAGCAGTTCTTC.

The chain links TRBV7-3 to TRBJ1-2; 8 bases agree with TRBD1. The CDR3 has 15 amino acids. Germline assignment: CDR1 SGHTA and CDR2 FQGTGA. The ends lost 6 bases at V and 4 bases at J; junction bases unmatched: 10. The CDR3 nucleotides are TGTGCCAGCAGTCCAACAGGGGGACAGGCCTATGGCTACACCTTC. Translated: CASSPTGGQAYGYTF. The entire variable domain, with the rest obtained from reference TRBV7-3 and TRBJ1-2, is as follows: GAGVSQTPSNKVTEKGKYVELRCDPISGHTALYWYRQSLGQGPEFLIYFQGTGAADDSGLPNDRFFAVRPEGSVSTLKIQRTERGDSAVYLCASSPTGGQAYGYTFGSGTRLTVV.

V usage is TRBV4-1 and J usage is TRBJ2-5; D call uncertain. V lost 1 base, J lost 2 bases, and 5 bases lay in between. The CDR3 is 13 amino acids. CDR1 is MGHRA, CDR2 YSYEKL, per germline. CDR3 in amino acids: CASSQVLQETQYF. The CDR3 region has the DNA TGCGCCAGCAGCCAAGTTCTACAAGAGACCCAGTACTTC.

This clone was observed a handful of times. This chain connects TRBV5-1 to TRBJ1-1; 7 bases line up with TRBD1. The CDR3 sequence is 15 residues long. V lost 3 bases to trimming and J lost 4 bases; unmatched junction nucleotides: 9. The germline V gene encodes CDR1 SGHRS and CDR2 YFSETQ. CDR3 region: CASSSGTVSTTEAFF. The CDR3 DNA reads as TGCGCCAGCAGCTCAGGGACAGTTTCCACCACTGAAGCTTTCTTT.

The chain links TRBV19 to TRBJ2-2, with D hard to call. The CDR3 totals 12 residues. The V end lost 8 bases, the J end lost 5 bases, and 9 bases lay between the germline ends. Germline assignment: CDR1 LNHDA and CDR2 SQIVND (reference sequence). The CDR3 reads CASGPGTGELFF. DNA for the CDR3: TGTGCCAGTGGGCCCGGAACCGGGGAGCTGTTTTTT.

The chain combines TRBV5-5 with TRBJ2-3; TRBD1 matches 7 bases. The CDR3 length is 14 residues. The junction had 4 bases not matched to a gene; V was cut back by 0 bases and J by 6 bases. Germline V lookup: CDR1 SGHKS, CDR2 YYEKEE (reference sequence). This CDR3 is CASSLDAQGDTQYF. DNA of the CDR3: TGTGCCAGCAGCTTGGATGCACAGGGGGATACGCAGTATTTT.

The V gene is TRBV5-6, the J gene TRBJ1-1; perhaps TRBD1 as D (5 bases). The V end was cut by 0 bases, the J end by 4 bases, with 16 bases between. CDR1 and CDR2 (germline): SGHDT, YYEEEE. The CDR3 contains 16 residues. The CDR3 sequence: CASSLDLGAMGTEAFF. CDR3 sequence (DNA): TGTGCCAGCAGCTTGGACTTAGGGGCAATGGGCACTGAAGCTTTCTTT.

The chain links TRBV6-2 or TRBV6-3 to TRBJ2-1; 11 nucleotides agree with TRBD1. Unmatched junction bases numbered 9, after V lost 5 bases and J lost 6 bases. Germline CDR1 and CDR2: MNHEY and SVGEGT. The CDR3 extends over 16 amino acids. CDR3 sequence: CASSLPGTGGTNEQFF. CDR3 coding DNA: TGTGCCAGCAGTCTTCCCGGGACAGGGGGTACCAATGAGCAGTTCTTC.

The J gene is TRBJ2-3, the V gene TRBV13, with D tentatively TRBD2 (6 bases). The germline CDR1 and CDR2 sequences are PRHDT and FYEKMQ (reference sequence). V lost 6 bases and J lost 0, with 16 bases in between. The CDR3 has 16 amino acids. Here the CDR3 DNA reads TGTGCCAGCAGTTCCCCGACCGGGACTAGCACAGATACGCAGTATTTT. Translation: CASSSPTGTSTDTQYF. The complete variable domain, with remaining parts taken from reference TRBV13 and TRBJ2-3, reads AAGVIQSPRHLIKEKRETATLKCYPIPRHDTVYWYQQGPGQDPQFLISFYEKMQSDKGSIPDRFSAQQFSDYHSELNMSSLELGDSALYFCASSSPTGTSTDTQYFGPGTRLTVL.

This clone was observed a single time. The chain employs TRBV30 and TRBJ1-6; possible D gene TRBD1, 5 bases. Trimming removed 4 bases at V and 8 bases at J, with 21 bases between. The germline V gene encodes CDR1 GTSNPN and CDR2 SVGIG (reference sequence). The CDR3 covers 16 residues. Here the CDR3 reads CAWTVQGPWRDSPLHF. For the CDR3, the DNA is TGTGCCTGGACTGTGCAGGGCCCTTGGAGGGATTCACCCCTCCACTTT.

The rearrangement uses TRBV28 and TRBJ1-2, with 12 bases fitting TRBD1. The CDR3 contains 17 residues. Germline V gene lookup returns CDR1 MDHEN and CDR2 SYDVKM. Unmatched junction bases numbered 19, after V lost 11 bases and J lost 6 bases. DNA of the CDR3: TGTGCCGGACGGCCCACCCTGGGACAGGGGGCTCGCGATGGCTACACCTTC. This codes for CAGRPTLGQGARDGYTF.

The chain carries TRBV5-1 and TRBJ1-6; no clear D gene. Germline loops: CDR1 SGHRS, CDR2 YFSETQ. The CDR3 extends over 14 amino acids. V was shortened by 3 bases and J by 11 bases, with 15 bases between the two germline ends. The CDR3 loop reads CASSWGDGKTPLHF. The CDR3 nucleotides read TGCGCCAGCAGCTGGGGAGATGGTAAAACACCCCTCCACTTT.

This sequence joins TRBV4-1 and TRBJ2-1, with 9 bases identical to TRBD2. The germline V gene encodes CDR1 MGHRA and CDR2 YSYEKL. The CDR3 runs 15 residues. The trim removed 6 bases at V and 8 bases at J, leaving 11 bases unmatched. CDR3 sequence: CASRPWAGGFYEQFF. The CDR3 nucleotides are TGCGCCAGCAGGCCTTGGGCGGGGGGGTTTTATGAGCAGTTCTTC.

The chain links TRBV6-6 to TRBJ1-5; a weak D match, TRBD1 (5 bases). CDR1 MNHNY and CDR2 SVGAGI come from the germline V gene (reference sequence). V dropped 4 bases and J dropped 5 bases, with 9 bases sitting between them. This CDR3 is built from 13 residues. The CDR3 DNA follows: TGTGCCAGCAGTTTTAGCAGGGATCAGCCCCAGCATTTT. Amino acid sequence: CASSFSRDQPQHF.